The TCR beta chain under discussion was sequenced for a study of T-cell memory formation after mild COVID-19. CDR1 is DFQATT and CDR2 is SNEGSKA in the germline V gene (reference sequence). V lost 3 bases and J 8 bases, leaving 10 bases between the germline ends. CDR3 size: 11 residues. In TCRdb, the 5' RACE reads were re-called with MiXCR into one record per CDR3 protein. The sample has 410,000 or so distinct CDR3 sequences, more than 20% seen once; the top ten hold less than 15%. The receptor's source is an adult woman who had mild COVID-19 (a few samples of this study predate the infection). Cell type and time point are not known. The V gene is TRBV20-1, the J gene TRBJ1-1; possibly TRBD1 for D (5 bases). The sample taken for sequencing was PBMCs or a T cell subset sorted from them (not recorded which). This chain's CDR3 is CSARTAAEAFF. CDR3 coding DNA: TGCAGTGCTAGGACAGCTGCGGAAGCTTTCTTT.